The 17 T cell receptor beta chains presented below share a single source sample, sequenced in a study of T cells after yellow fever vaccination. TCRdb independently ran MiXCR on the 5' RACE reads; one entry per CDR3 protein. This sample carries some 560,000 distinct CDR3 sequences, about 19% of them seen once, and the ten largest clones take around an eighth. The sample consisted of PBMCs, taken 15 days after the yellow fever booster vaccination. The source is a man younger than 45 who received the YFV17D yellow fever vaccine.

This chain connects TRBV11-2 to TRBJ2-1; no firm D call. V lost 5 bases and J 1 base, leaving 12 bases between the germline ends. In germline, CDR1 is SGHAT, CDR2 FQNNGV. This CDR3 spans 15 amino acids. The CDR3 loop is CASSRSLVSYNEQFF. As DNA, the CDR3 is TGTGCCAGCAGCCGGAGCCTAGTTTCCTACAATGAGCAGTTCTTC.

J is TRBJ2-1 and V is TRBV3-1; D perhaps matches TRBD1 (7 bases). V shed 7 bases and J shed 5 bases, with 24 bases lying between them. The germline V gene encodes CDR1 LGHDT and CDR2 YNNKEL (reference sequence). The CDR3 runs to 17 residues. CDR3 bases: TGTGCCAGCACCCACGGGGGTTGGGGGACAGCTAACAATGAGCAGTTCTTC. Its translation is CASTHGGWGTANNEQFF.

This chain links TRBV18 with TRBJ2-7; D is ambiguous. Trimming shortened V by 0 bases and J by 3 bases, and 12 bases separated the two germline ends. Germline CDR1 reads KGHSH; CDR2 reads LQKENI. CDR3 length: 15 amino acids. The CDR3 nucleotides read TGTGCCAGCTCACCACCCGGCAGGTACGGCTACGAGCAGTACTTC. Its translation is CASSPPGRYGYEQYF.

This clonotype was counted between two and nine times. The chain carries TRBV7-7 and TRBJ1-4; weak D call: TRBD1 (5 bases). Trimming stripped 10 bases from V and 2 bases from J, with 17 bases between. Germline V gene sequence: CDR1 SSHAT, CDR2 FNYEAQ (reference sequence). The CDR3 covers 15 residues. The CDR3 reads CATGQTDGTNEKLFF. In DNA, the CDR3 is TGTGCCACCGGACAAACCGACGGGACTAATGAAAAACTGTTTTTT. The whole variable domain, remainder taken from reference TRBV7-7 and TRBJ1-4, is GAGVSQSPRYKVTKRGQDVTLRCDPISSHATLYWYQQALGQGPEFLTYFNYEAQPDKSGLPSDRFSAERPEGSISTLTIQRTEQRDSAMYRCATGQTDGTNEKLFFGSGTQLSVL.

This clonotype has more than one count but fewer than ten. The J gene is TRBJ2-3, the V gene TRBV12-3 or TRBV12-4; tentatively, D is TRBD2 (6 bases). Trimming took 5 bases from V and 6 from J, leaving 12 bases between them. CDR3 size: 13 residues. The CDR3 protein is CASSGGTADTQYF. The DNA of the CDR3 is TGTGCCAGCAGTGGGGGGACCGCCGATACGCAGTATTTT.

This clonotype was counted a few times. This chain joins TRBV6-1 and TRBJ2-3, with D unclear. Trimming cost V 5 bases and J 3 bases, with 12 bases left between them. Germline V gene sequence: CDR1 MNHNS, CDR2 SASEGT. The CDR3 runs 14 residues. The CDR3 nucleotides are TGTGCCAGCAGTATTTTAACCTCAACAGATACGCAGTATTTT. Its protein is CASSILTSTDTQYF.

This clonotype occurred a few times. V gene TRBV12-3 or TRBV12-4 combines with J gene TRBJ2-1; D remains unclear. V shed 0 bases and J shed 7 bases, with 10 bases lying between them. CDR3 length: 14 residues. CDR3 sequence (DNA): TGTGCCAGCAGTTTAGCGGGTCGACGGAATGAGCAGTTCTTC. Amino acid sequence: CASSLAGRRNEQFF.

The V call is TRBV19, the J call TRBJ2-5, with D possibly TRBD1 on 7 matching bases. CDR1 is LNHDA and CDR2 is SQIVND in the germline V gene (reference sequence). The V end was cut by 7 bases, the J end by 1 base, with 22 bases between. There are 17 residues in the CDR3. The CDR3 DNA reads TGTGCCAGTACCCCCAGGGGGGTATCTATGACCCAAGAGACCCAGTACTTC. Its protein product is CASTPRGVSMTQETQYF.

This clonotype was detected only once. The chain has TRBV6-5 and TRBJ2-7, with TRBD1 matching over 10 bases. Germline CDR1 and CDR2: MNHEY and SVGAGI. Germline trimming cut 1 base from V and 3 bases from J; bases unmatched to any gene: 3. The CDR3 loop spans 15 amino acids. The CDR3 DNA follows: TGTGCCAGCAGTTACTTCGGGACAGGGGACTACGAGCAGTACTTC. Translating it yields CASSYFGTGDYEQYF.

About this clonotype itself: The germline gene is not matched at one end of the junction; a read error may be the cause. The rearrangement links TRBV20-1 to TRBJ1-2, with 10 nucleotides matching TRBD1. Germline V gene data show CDR1 as DFQATT and CDR2 as SNEGSKA (reference sequence). CDR3 length: 14 residues. CDR3 sequence: CSARERTGGSGSTF. The CDR3 nucleotides are TGCAGTGCTAGAGAAAGGACAGGGGGATCCGGCTCCACCTTC.

This clonotype was picked up a small number of times. This rearrangement joins TRBV4-1 to TRBJ2-1; 9 bases agree with TRBD2. The CDR3 is made up of 16 amino acids. The V and J ends lost 1 base and 8 bases, in that order; junction bases with no gene match: 9. CDR1 MGHRA and CDR2 YSYEKL come from the germline V gene. The CDR3 DNA reads as TGCGCCAGCAGCCAAGGAGTGCGGGAGGGTAGGTATGAGCAGTTCTTC. Its protein product is CASSQGVREGRYEQFF.

The rearrangement links TRBV7-9 to TRBJ1-1; D unclear. Trimming took 4 bases from V and 6 from J, leaving 15 bases between them. Germline CDR1 reads SEHNR; CDR2 reads FQNEAQ (reference sequence). The CDR3 runs 14 residues. The CDR3 bases are TGTGCCAGCAGCTCAGATCGGGGAGGTCCTGAAGCTTTCTTT. It yields the protein CASSSDRGGPEAFF.

This clonotype was picked up a small number of times. The CDR3 loop is CSARVVAGETQYF. CDR3 nucleotide sequence: TGCAGTGCTAGAGTGGTGGCAGGAGAGACCCAGTACTTC. The chain links TRBV20-1 to TRBJ2-5; D gene uncertain. V lost 1 base to trimming and J lost 4 bases, with 10 bases between them. Per the germline V gene, CDR1 is DFQATT and CDR2 is SNEGSKA (reference sequence). This CDR3 is 13 amino acids long.

The rearrangement joins TRBV7-8 to TRBJ2-2; TRBD2 aligns across 7 bases. V was clipped by 8 bases and J by 7 bases; unmatched bases: 16. The CDR3 runs to 16 residues. Germline V gene data show CDR1 as SGHVS and CDR2 as FQNEAQ. The CDR3 sequence is CASLKRDFTGIGELFF. Here the CDR3 DNA reads TGTGCCAGCCTTAAGCGGGACTTCACCGGGATCGGGGAGCTGTTTTTT.

This clonotype was counted a few times. Possible read error: a much larger clone is one base away. CDR3 loop: CASSLEGLETQSF. The CDR3 nucleotides are TGCGCCAGCAGCTTGGAGGGGCTAGAGACCCAGTCCTTC. V gene TRBV5-1 combines with J gene TRBJ2-5, with a weak D call TRBD1 (5 bases). Germline V gene data show CDR1 as SGHRS and CDR2 as YFSETQ. This CDR3 has 13 residues.

The rearrangement joins TRBV20-1 to TRBJ2-2, with 11 bases that match TRBD2. V lost 6 bases to trimming and J lost 7 bases; unmatched junction nucleotides: 7. The CDR3 runs to 14 residues. CDR1 and CDR2 (germline): DFQATT, SNEGSKA (reference sequence). CDR3 sequence reads: CSAEGTSGSGELFF. CDR3 in DNA: TGCAGTGCAGAAGGGACTAGCGGTAGCGGGGAGCTGTTTTTT.

This clonotype was counted only a few times. The chain couples TRBV10-3 to TRBJ2-1; 11 bases agree with TRBD1. J gave up 5 bases and V 6 bases, and 6 bases lay outside the gene matches. CDR1 and CDR2 from the germline V gene are ENHRY and SYGVKD. The CDR3 is 15 residues long. The CDR3 sequence is CAIRTGTGGNNEQFF. DNA for the CDR3: TGTGCCATCAGGACCGGGACAGGGGGTAACAATGAGCAGTTCTTC.